The TCR beta chain under discussion was sequenced for a study of T-cell reconstitution after alpha-beta-depleted transplantation in children. In this sample, this clonotype turned up many times. V lost 4 bases to trimming and J lost 5 bases, with 15 bases between them. This CDR3 is built from 14 residues. CDR1 is SGHRS and CDR2 is YFSETQ in the germline V gene. Unique molecular identifiers were used to barcode this TCRbeta library. TCRdb re-called the PCR reads through MiXCR, storing one row per CDR3 protein. The table includes about 610,000 distinct CDR3 sequences, over 9.5% detected once. V is TRBV5-1 and J is TRBJ1-2; D unresolved. The origin of this receptor is a human donor who donated a stem cell graft to a child with acute myeloid leukemia. The sequencing used PBMCs from the stem cell graft donor, collected from the stem cell graft. The CDR3 DNA is TGCGCCAGCAGCCCTTCGACGGCGCCTTATGGCTACACCTTC. This gives the protein CASSPSTAPYGYTF.